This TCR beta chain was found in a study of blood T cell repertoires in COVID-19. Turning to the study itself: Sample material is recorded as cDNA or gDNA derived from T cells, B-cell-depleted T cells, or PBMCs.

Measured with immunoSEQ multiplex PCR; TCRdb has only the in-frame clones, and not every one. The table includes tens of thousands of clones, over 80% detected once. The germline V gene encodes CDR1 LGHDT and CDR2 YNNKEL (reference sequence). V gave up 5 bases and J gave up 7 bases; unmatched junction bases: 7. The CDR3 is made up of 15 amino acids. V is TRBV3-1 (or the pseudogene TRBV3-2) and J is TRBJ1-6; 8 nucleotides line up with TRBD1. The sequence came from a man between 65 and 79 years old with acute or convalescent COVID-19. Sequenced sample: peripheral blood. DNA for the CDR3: TGTGCCAGCAGCTCAGGACAGGGTAGGAATTCACCCCTCCACTTT. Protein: CASSSGQGRNSPLHF.